Following are 9 T cell receptor beta chains from one sample sequenced in a study of blood T cell repertoires in COVID-19. Libraries were prepared by immunoSEQ multiplex PCR; TCRdb keeps only in-frame clonotypes and omits some of them. The top ten hold more than 2.5% of the sample, which has about 59,000 clones, roughly 79% seen once. The sequencing input was peripheral blood. These receptors were taken from a man aged 55 to 70 with acute or convalescent COVID-19.

This chain uses TRBV21-1 with TRBJ1-2; the table's D call, TRBD1, was not checked against the DNA. TRBV21-1 is a documented pseudogene. The CDR3 is 14 residues long. DNA for the CDR3: TGTGCCAGCAGTACCGGACAGGGGCCCTATGGCTACACCTTC. This codes for CASSTGQGPYGYTF.

The chain is built from TRBV5-4 and TRBJ1-5, with 9 bases lining up with TRBD1. The junction had 3 bases not matched to a gene; V was cut back by 0 bases and J by 5 bases. Germline V gene lookup returns CDR1 SGHNT and CDR2 YYREEE (reference sequence). This CDR3 contains 15 residues. CDR3 residues: CASSLGTGEYQPQHF. The CDR3 region has the DNA TGTGCCAGCAGCTTGGGGACAGGGGAATATCAGCCCCAGCATTTT.

J is TRBJ2-2 and V is TRBV12-5; D is possibly TRBD1 (6 bases). Deletions cut 3 bases from V and 7 bases from J, with 9 bases between. Germline CDR1 LGHNT, CDR2 FRNRAP. The CDR3 has 13 residues. CDR3 sequence: CASGLQGYGELFF. The DNA for the CDR3 is TGTGCTAGTGGTTTACAGGGTTACGGGGAGCTGTTTTTT.

The chain couples TRBV2 to TRBJ1-1, with D perhaps TRBD1 (6 bases). V was shortened by 6 bases and J by 6 bases, with 14 bases between the two germline ends. The germline CDR1 and CDR2 sequences are SNHLY and FYNNEI. The CDR3 is 13 residues long. The DNA for the CDR3 is TGTGCCAGCAGCGCAACAGGGATGGCTGAAGCTTTCTTT. It translates to CASSATGMAEAFF.

The J gene is TRBJ2-2, the V gene TRBV7-3, with a tentative D call TRBD1 (5 bases). The CDR3 runs 16 residues. Per the germline V gene, CDR1 is SGHTA and CDR2 is FQGTGA. V lost 5 bases and J 4 bases, leaving 17 bases between the germline ends. For the CDR3, the DNA is TGTGCCAGCAGCCAAGGGGCGACCCCCGGCACCGGGGAGCTGTTTTTT. Amino acids: CASSQGATPGTGELFF.

The V gene is TRBV2, the J gene TRBJ2-5; a possible D gene is TRBD2 (7 bases). The CDR3 contains 13 residues. V gave up 9 bases and J gave up 5 bases, with 16 bases separating them. CDR1 is SNHLY and CDR2 is FYNNEI in the germline V gene. CDR3 loop: CASNRGAGETQYF. As DNA, the CDR3 is TGTGCCAGTAACCGGGGGGCCGGGGAGACCCAGTACTTC. Using reference TRBV2 and TRBJ2-5 for the parts outside the CDR3, the full variable domain is EPEVTQTPSHQVTQMGQEVILRCVPISNHLYFYWYRQILGQKVEFLVSFYNNEISEKSEIFDDQFSVERPDGSNFTLKIRSTKLEDSAMYFCASNRGAGETQYFGPGTRLLVL.

The V gene is TRBV30, the J gene TRBJ1-2, with unresolved D. This CDR3 has 11 residues. In germline, CDR1 is GTSNPN, CDR2 SVGIG (reference sequence). V shed 4 bases and J shed 8 bases, with 11 bases lying between them. CDR3 nucleotides: TGTGCCTGGATGGTCGCCGGGGGCTACACCTTC. Its protein product is CAWMVAGGYTF.

This sequence joins TRBV18 and TRBJ1-2; a possible D gene is TRBD1 (6 bases). This CDR3 region has 18 residues. The V gene's germline CDR1 is KGHSH and CDR2 LQKENI. The V and J ends lost 4 bases and 1 base respectively, with 22 bases between them. The CDR3 region has the DNA TGTGCCAGCTCACTCCGAGTGTTGGACAGAGGCGGTAACTATGGCTACACCTTC. This codes for CASSLRVLDRGGNYGYTF.

The chain employs TRBV24-1 and TRBJ2-1; 15 bases fit TRBD2. The ends lost 4 bases at V and 8 bases at J; junction bases unmatched: 5. Germline V lookup: CDR1 KGHDR, CDR2 SFDVKD. CDR3 length: 16 residues. CDR3 sequence reads: CATSERTSGGAYEQFF. The CDR3 DNA sequence: TGTGCCACCAGTGAACGGACTAGCGGGGGGGCCTATGAGCAGTTCTTC.